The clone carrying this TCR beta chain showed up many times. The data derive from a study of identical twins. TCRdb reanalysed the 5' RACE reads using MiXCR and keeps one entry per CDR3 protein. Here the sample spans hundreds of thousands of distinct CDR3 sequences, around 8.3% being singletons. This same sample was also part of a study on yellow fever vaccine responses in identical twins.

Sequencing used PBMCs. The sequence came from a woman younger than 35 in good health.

The CDR3: CASSFLNGGEQYF. The CDR3 bases are TGTGCCAGCAGTTTCTTGAACGGAGGGGAGCAGTACTTC. This chain joins TRBV12-3 or TRBV12-4 and TRBJ2-7, with D perhaps matching TRBD2 (6 bases). The CDR3 loop spans 13 amino acids. V was shortened by 3 bases and J by 7 bases, with 13 bases between the two germline ends.